This passage covers 14 T cell receptor beta chains from one sample sequenced in a study of blood T cell repertoires in COVID-19. Here immunoSEQ multiplex PCR was the method, and the copy in TCRdb shows in-frame clones only, minus some. This table holds around 200,000 clones, around 85% found once. The sequencing input was peripheral blood. The origin of the receptors is a human donor in a cohort sampled during active COVID-19.

The chain joins TRBV27 to TRBJ1-1; D unclear. Germline V gene sequence: CDR1 MNHEY, CDR2 SMNVEV (reference sequence). V gave up 2 bases and J gave up 11 bases, with 9 bases separating them. CDR3 size: 11 residues. DNA for the CDR3: TGTGCCAGCAGTTTAAGAGGTAGGGCTTTCTTT. Its translation is CASSLRGRAFF.

This rearrangement joins TRBV2 to TRBJ2-1; D gene ambiguous. The CDR3 spans 15 residues. CDR1 is SNHLY and CDR2 is FYNNEI in the germline V gene. The V end lost 1 base, the J end lost 0 bases, and 7 bases lay between the germline ends. DNA of the CDR3: TGTGCCAGCAGTGAAGGGCTCGCCTCCTACAATGAGCAGTTCTTC. It specifies CASSEGLASYNEQFF.

The V call is TRBV19, the J call TRBJ1-2; D gene unclear. Germline V gene lookup returns CDR1 LNHDA and CDR2 SQIVND (reference sequence). There are 13 residues in the CDR3. Trimming removed 7 bases at V and 4 bases at J, with 13 bases between. Here the CDR3 reads CASINGRGYGYTF. CDR3 DNA sequence: TGTGCCAGTATTAACGGGAGAGGCTATGGCTACACCTTC. Variable domain in full (rest from reference TRBV19 and TRBJ1-2): DGGITQSPKYLFRKEGQNVTLSCEQNLNHDAMYWYRQDPGQGLRLIYYSQIVNDFQKGDIAEGYSVSREKKESFPLTVTSAQKNPTAFYLCASINGRGYGYTFGSGTRLTVV.

The chain has TRBV28 and TRBJ2-7; tentative D call: TRBD1 (5 bases). Germline assignment: CDR1 MDHEN and CDR2 SYDVKM. Trimming took 0 bases from V and 0 from J, leaving 6 bases between them. CDR3 length: 14 residues. The CDR3 loop reads CASSLWGPSYEQYF. In DNA, the CDR3 is TGTGCCAGCAGTTTATGGGGGCCCTCCTACGAGCAGTACTTC.

This clone was seen at least ten times. The chain links TRBV27 to TRBJ2-1, with TRBD2 matching 7 bases. Unmatched junction bases numbered 6, after V lost 7 bases and J lost 0 bases. This CDR3 has 15 residues. Looked up from germline, CDR1 is MNHEY and CDR2 is SMNVEV (reference sequence). The CDR3 nucleotides are TGTGCCAGCACCCCTAGCGGAAGCTCCTACAATGAGCAGTTCTTC. Protein sequence: CASTPSGSSYNEQFF.

CDR3 amino acids: CASSLGTSGSYEQYF. CDR3 DNA: TGTGCCAGCAGCTTAGGGACTAGCGGCTCCTACGAGCAGTACTTC. The rearrangement joins TRBV13 to TRBJ2-7, with 9 bases matching TRBD2. V shed 0 bases, J shed 0 bases, and the junction held 0 bases outside the gene matches. Germline CDR1 and CDR2: PRHDT and FYEKMQ (reference sequence). The CDR3 is 15 residues long.

This clone turned up a few times. The V gene is TRBV4-1, the J gene TRBJ1-2; D possibly corresponds to TRBD1 (6 bases). CDR1 and CDR2 (germline): MGHRA, YSYEKL. CDR3 length: 16 residues. Trimming removed 5 bases at V and 3 bases at J, with 19 bases between. The CDR3 is CASSNEPGANYYGYTF. In DNA form, the CDR3 reads TGCGCCAGCAGCAACGAGCCAGGGGCCAACTACTATGGCTACACCTTC.

Details on this clone: Within the sample, other DNA sequences also encode this same CDR3. The chain carries TRBV6-5 and TRBJ1-1, with a tentative D call TRBD1 (5 bases). This CDR3 has 14 residues. Trimming stripped 7 bases from V and 4 bases from J, with 16 bases between. Germline V gene lookup returns CDR1 MNHEY and CDR2 SVGAGI. This CDR3 reads CASTPPGGGTEAFF. CDR3 bases: TGTGCCAGCACCCCACCGGGGGGAGGCACTGAAGCTTTCTTT.

The chain links TRBV6-5 to TRBJ2-2, with 9 positions matching TRBD1. Germline V gene data show CDR1 as MNHEY and CDR2 as SVGAGI. Trimming took 6 bases from V and 2 from J; bases not matched to a gene: 1. The CDR3 loop spans 14 amino acids. Written as DNA, the CDR3 is TGTGCCAGCAGGGACAGGGGAAACACCGGGGAGCTGTTTTTT. Translation: CASRDRGNTGELFF.

The chain combines TRBV3-1 (or the pseudogene TRBV3-2) with TRBJ2-1; 8 nucleotides agree with TRBD1. The J segment lost 8 bases and the V segment lost 0 bases, leaving 18 bases of the junction unmatched. The CDR3 length is 19 residues. Germline assignment: CDR1 LGHDT and CDR2 YNNKEL (reference sequence). The CDR3 sequence: CASSQDRGTAGGRLDEQFF. Written as DNA, the CDR3 is TGTGCCAGCAGCCAAGATAGGGGGACTGCAGGGGGCAGATTGGATGAGCAGTTCTTC.

This clone has just one count. The chain joins TRBV27 to TRBJ2-1, with unresolved D. CDR3 length: 17 amino acids. Germline loops: CDR1 MNHEY, CDR2 SMNVEV (reference sequence). V lost 3 bases and J lost 0, with 15 bases in between. The CDR3 coding sequence is TGTGCCAGCAGTTTCCCCACAGCAGCACGCTCCTACAATGAGCAGTTCTTC. It specifies CASSFPTAARSYNEQFF.

The chain combines TRBV7-3 with TRBJ2-2; 9 bases are a match to TRBD1. V shed 5 bases, J shed 4 bases, and the junction held 14 bases outside the gene matches. Looked up from germline, CDR1 is SGHTA and CDR2 is FQGTGA. This CDR3 has 18 residues. CDR3 sequence (DNA): TGTGCCAGCAGCCCAGGACAGGGGCGACATTCCGGCACCGGGGAGCTGTTTTTT. This encodes CASSPGQGRHSGTGELFF.

The gene calls are TRBV21-1 and TRBJ1-2. TRBV21-1 is described as a pseudogene. The CDR3 has 15 residues. CDR3 nucleotide sequence: TGTGCCAGCAGCTCCAGAGGTGCCAGCAACTATGGCTACACCTTC. It encodes CASSSRGASNYGYTF.

V is TRBV7-2 and J is TRBJ1-5; no clear D gene. The V and J ends lost 1 base and 7 bases respectively, with 11 bases between them. Germline V gives CDR1 SGHTA, CDR2 FQGNSA. This CDR3 is built from 14 residues. The chain's CDR3 is CASSLGGGLQPQHF. For the CDR3, the DNA is TGTGCCAGCAGCTTAGGGGGAGGGCTACAGCCCCAGCATTTT.